The clone carrying this T cell receptor (beta chain) appeared many times. V shed 4 bases and J shed 8 bases, with 12 bases lying between them. Per germline, CDR1 SGHRS and CDR2 YFSETQ. CDR3 length: 12 amino acids. The sample belongs to a study of neurological immune-mediated disorders. The cDNA was synthesized by means of template-switch 5'RACE, which was carried out with 10-nucleotide random UMIs. Via MiXCR, TCRdb re-called the 5' RACE reads, giving one row per CDR3 protein. In the table there are about 35,000 distinct CDR3 sequences, 3% to 4% of which are singletons. The chain uses TRBV5-1 and TRBJ1-2, with a weak D call TRBD1 (6 bases). The sample was PBMCs. The clonotype was recovered from a man in his thirties or forties with multiple sclerosis. CDR3 protein: CASSKTGRGYTF. The CDR3 nucleotides are TGCGCCAGCAGCAAGACAGGACGCGGCTACACCTTC.